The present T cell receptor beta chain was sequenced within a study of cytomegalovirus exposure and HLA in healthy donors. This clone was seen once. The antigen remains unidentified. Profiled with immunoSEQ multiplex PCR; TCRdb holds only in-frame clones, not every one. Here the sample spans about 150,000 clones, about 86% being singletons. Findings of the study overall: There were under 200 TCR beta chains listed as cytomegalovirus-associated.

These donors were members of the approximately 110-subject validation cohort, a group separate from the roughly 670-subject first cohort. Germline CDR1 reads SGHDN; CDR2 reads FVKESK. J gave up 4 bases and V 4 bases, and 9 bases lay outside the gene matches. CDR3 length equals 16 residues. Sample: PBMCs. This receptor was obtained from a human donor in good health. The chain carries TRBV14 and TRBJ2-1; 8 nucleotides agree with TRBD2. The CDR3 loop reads CASSRTFSGEYNEQFF. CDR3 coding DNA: TGTGCCAGCAGCCGGACCTTTAGCGGGGAGTACAATGAGCAGTTCTTC. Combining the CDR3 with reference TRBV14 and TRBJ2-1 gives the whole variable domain EAGVTQFPSHSVIEKGQTVTLRCDPISGHDNLYWYRRVMGKEIKFLLHFVKESKQDESGMPNNRFLAERTGGTYSTLKVQPAELEDSGVYFCASSRTFSGEYNEQFFGPGTRLTVL.